Listed below are T cell receptor beta chains from one sample, sequenced in a study of cytomegalovirus exposure and HLA in healthy donors. Libraries were prepared by immunoSEQ multiplex PCR; TCRdb keeps only in-frame clonotypes and omits some of them. The repertoire includes approximately 110,000 clones, 55% to 75% of them detected once, and approximately 8.2% sits in the top ten. Sequenced: PBMCs. Receptors were obtained from a woman aged 40 to 50 in good health and CMV-seropositive. Each CDR3 is given with its conserved first and last residue. The D gene is left open where the match is weak. A clone size is listed for some rows: how often the clone was seen (once, few, many), or a class if it is expanded.

DNA	CDR3	D	V	J	size
TGTGCCAGCAGTTACTCGAGAGACTTAACCTACGAGCAGTACTTC	CASSYSRDLTYEQYF	.	TRBV6-5	TRBJ2-7	.
TGTGCCAGCCGTAGCGGGGGGTTTGACACCGGGGAGCTGTTTTTT	CASRSGGFDTGELFF	TRBD2	TRBV2	TRBJ2-2	few
TGTGCCAGCAGCCAAGATATGAGCCGGGGCTACGAGCAGTACTTC	CASSQDMSRGYEQYF	.	TRBV14	TRBJ2-7	.
TGTGCCAGCAGCCCGGGGGGCGGATACCAAGAGACCCAGTACTTC	CASSPGGGYQETQYF	.	TRBV7-8	TRBJ2-5	.
TGCGCCAGCAGAGCGGGGGCAGGCGACCTGGGGGAGACCCAGTACTTC	CASRAGAGDLGETQYF	TRBD2	TRBV5-1	TRBJ2-5	.
TGTGCCAGTACCCGGACAGGGAGGGGCACTGAAGCTTTCTTT	CASTRTGRGTEAFF	TRBD1	TRBV19	TRBJ1-1	.
TGTGCTAGTGGTTTGGCGCCGAAGGGCAGGGGGTTCGCTAACTATGGCTACACCTTC	CASGLAPKGRGFANYGYTF	TRBD1	TRBV12-5	TRBJ1-2	.
TGTGCCAGCAGCTTACGAGGGGAGGGGGAGACCCAGTACTTC	CASSLRGEGETQYF	TRBD2	TRBV7-6	TRBJ2-5	once
TGTGCCAGCAGCCAAGTCGTGGCGGGGGGGGACTACAATGAGCAGTTCTTC	CASSQVVAGGDYNEQFF	TRBD2	TRBV4-2	TRBJ2-1	.
TGCGCCAGCAGCCCGAGGACAGGGGGTGGCACAGATACGCAGTATTTT	CASSPRTGGGTDTQYF	TRBD1	TRBV5-1	TRBJ2-3	once
TGTGCCAGCAGGACAGGGGAGGTTCCTGGAAACACCATATATTTT	CASRTGEVPGNTIYF	TRBD1	TRBV6-1	TRBJ1-3	many
TGCGCCAGCAGCCAAGATAGGCTAGCTTACAATGAGCAGTTCTTC	CASSQDRLAYNEQFF	.	TRBV4-3	TRBJ2-1	.
TGCGCCAGCAGGGGGACTAGCGGGGGTGGAGAGACCCAGTACTTC	CASRGTSGGGETQYF	TRBD2	TRBV5-1	TRBJ2-5	.
TGTGCCAGCAGCGCCTTTCTGGGACAGGAGAACACTGAAGCTTTCTTT	CASSAFLGQENTEAFF	TRBD1	TRBV9	TRBJ1-1	.
TGCGCCAGCAGCTTCGGCGACACTTACACAGATACGCAGTATTTT	CASSFGDTYTDTQYF	.	TRBV5-1	TRBJ2-3	medium-sized
TGTGCCATGGGACAGGGTAGTCCTCGGGATTCACCCCTCCACTTT	CAMGQGSPRDSPLHF	TRBD1	TRBV10-3	TRBJ1-6	.
TGTGCCAGCAGCCAGGCAGGGGGTATGAACACTGAAGCTTTCTTT	CASSQAGGMNTEAFF	TRBD1	TRBV4-2	TRBJ1-1	.
TGCGCCAGCAGCTCGGACGGGTTCAGCGGGAATGAGCAGTTCTTC	CASSSDGFSGNEQFF	.	TRBV5-1	TRBJ2-1	.
TGTGCCAGCAGCTTAGATCTAATCTCCTACGAGCAGTACTTC	CASSLDLISYEQYF	.	TRBV11-2	TRBJ2-7	.
TGTGCCAGCAGTGACAGGGAGAACACCGGGGAGCTGTTTTTT	CASSDRENTGELFF	.	TRBV2	TRBJ2-2	.
TGTGCCAGCAGGCTAACAGGGAACTCTGTCCAAAACATTCAGTACTTC	CASRLTGNSVQNIQYF	.	TRBV5-5	TRBJ2-4	.
TGCAGCGTCGGGTCAGGCGGGGGAGAGACCCAGTACTTC	CSVGSGGGETQYF	TRBD2	TRBV29-1	TRBJ2-5	.
TGCGCCAGCAGCCCTGGGGACAGGGGCTCTGGCTACACCTTC	CASSPGDRGSGYTF	TRBD1	TRBV5-1	TRBJ1-2	once
TGTGCCAGCAGCTTCCAGGGGGTCTCCGATCTGAACACTGAAGCTTTCTTT	CASSFQGVSDLNTEAFF	TRBD1	TRBV9	TRBJ1-1	.
TGCGCCAGCAGCTTGAGTCAGGGGCGAAACGAGCAGTACTTC	CASSLSQGRNEQYF	.	TRBV5-1	TRBJ2-7	once
TGTGCCAGCAGTCTGAACAGGGGGTACATTCAGTACTTC	CASSLNRGYIQYF	TRBD1	TRBV27	TRBJ2-4	.
TGTGCCAGCAGAGCTGTAGCGGGGGGAGAGACCCAGTACTTC	CASRAVAGGETQYF	TRBD2	TRBV2	TRBJ2-5	.
TGTGCCAGCAGCTTAGATAGAGGGGGCTACGAGCAGTACTTC	CASSLDRGGYEQYF	.	TRBV7-8	TRBJ2-7	.
TGCGCCAGCAGCTTGGAACAGGTAGAAAAACTGTTTTTT	CASSLEQVEKLFF	.	TRBV5-1	TRBJ1-4	.
TGCGCCAGCAGCCAACCCTTTACTAGCGGGGGGACCGGGGAGCTGTTTTTT	CASSQPFTSGGTGELFF	TRBD2	TRBV4-1	TRBJ2-2	.
TGCGCCAGCAGCCAAGAAAAGGGAGTTTGGACTGAAGCTTTCTTT	CASSQEKGVWTEAFF	.	TRBV4-3	TRBJ1-1	few
TGCGCCAGCAGCCAAGATAGAGAACGGTATAATTCACCCCTCCACTTT	CASSQDRERYNSPLHF	.	TRBV4-3	TRBJ1-6	few
TGCGCCAGCAGCCAAGATGAGGGTAGTGCCCTCAATGAGCAGTTCTTC	CASSQDEGSALNEQFF	.	TRBV4-3	TRBJ2-1	.
TGTGCCATCACCAGGGATATCAATTCACCCCTCCACTTT	CAITRDINSPLHF	.	TRBV10-3	TRBJ1-6	.
TGTGCCAGCACCTCTCAGGGGTATGGCTACACCTTC	CASTSQGYGYTF	.	TRBV2	TRBJ1-2	.
TGTGCCAGCAGCTTTGTGGGGGGGAGGTTACCCCTCCACTTT	CASSFVGGRLPLHF	.	TRBV5-8	TRBJ1-6	.
TGTGCCAGTTGGAGGCTCTATGGCTACACCTTC	CASWRLYGYTF	.	TRBV5-8	TRBJ1-2	.
TGCGCCAGCAGCTTGGCCGGGGGGAATGAGCAGTTCTTC	CASSLAGGNEQFF	TRBD2	TRBV5-1	TRBJ2-1	.
TGCGCCAGCAGGCCGGGACAGGGCTACGAGCAGTACTTC	CASRPGQGYEQYF	TRBD1	TRBV10-2	TRBJ2-7	.
TGTGCCAGTAGTATCGTAGCGTACAATGAGCAGTTCTTC	CASSIVAYNEQFF	.	TRBV19	TRBJ2-1	.
TGTGCCAGCAGTGAGTTCACAGGGGCGATTACTGAAGCTTTCTTT	CASSEFTGAITEAFF	TRBD1	TRBV6-1	TRBJ1-1	few
TGTGCCAGCAGCTTAGGACGGGGGGCAGGTCAAGAGACCCAGTACTTC	CASSLGRGAGQETQYF	.	TRBV7-8	TRBJ2-5	.
TGTGCCAGCAGCGTAGCTAGCGGGGGAGAGACCCAGTACTTC	CASSVASGGETQYF	TRBD2	TRBV9	TRBJ2-5	.
TGTGCCAGCACTATATCGGACAGTCAGGGGCAGTTCTTC	CASTISDSQGQFF	.	TRBV2	TRBJ2-1	.
TGTGCCAGCAGCTTCTGGGGGGGGAATGAAGCTTTCTTT	CASSFWGGNEAFF	.	TRBV14	TRBJ1-1	.
TGCGCCAGCAGAGAGAAGAACACTGAAGCTTTCTTT	CASREKNTEAFF	.	TRBV5-1	TRBJ1-1	.
TGTGCCAGCAGAACAGGGACGTATGGCTACACCTTC	CASRTGTYGYTF	.	TRBV25-1	TRBJ1-2	.
TGTGCCAGCAGTGCGGGACTGCCCTCCTACAATGAGCAGTTCTTC	CASSAGLPSYNEQFF	.	TRBV2	TRBJ2-1	.
TGCGCCAGCAGCCAAGCTTGGCTTCCAATGAACACTGAAGCTTTCTTT	CASSQAWLPMNTEAFF	.	TRBV4-3	TRBJ1-1	few
TGTGCCAGCAGCTTATCTGAAGAGACCCAGTACTTC	CASSLSEETQYF	.	TRBV7-2	TRBJ2-5	.
TGCGCCAGCAGCTTGGCGACAGGGAGCTACAATGAGCAGTTCTTC	CASSLATGSYNEQFF	TRBD1	TRBV5-1	TRBJ2-1	.